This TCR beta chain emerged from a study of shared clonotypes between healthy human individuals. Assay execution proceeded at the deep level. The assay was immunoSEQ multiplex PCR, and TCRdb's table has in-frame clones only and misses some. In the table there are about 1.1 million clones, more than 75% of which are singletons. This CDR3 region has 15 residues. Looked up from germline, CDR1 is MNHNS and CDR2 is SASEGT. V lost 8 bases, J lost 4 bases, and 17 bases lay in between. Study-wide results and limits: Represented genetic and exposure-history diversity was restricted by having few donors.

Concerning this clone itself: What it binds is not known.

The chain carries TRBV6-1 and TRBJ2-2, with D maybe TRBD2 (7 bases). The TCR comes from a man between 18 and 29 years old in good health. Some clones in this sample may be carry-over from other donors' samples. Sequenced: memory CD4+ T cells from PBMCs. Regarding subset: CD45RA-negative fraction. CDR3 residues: CASLRGGTPTGELFF. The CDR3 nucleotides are TGTGCCAGCCTAAGGGGGGGGACCCCCACCGGGGAGCTGTTTTTT.